This is a list of T cell receptor beta chains from one sample in a study of blood T cells in healthy people across ages. TCRdb used MiXCR to reprocess the 5' RACE reads, holding one entry per CDR3 protein. The table records about 1.1 million distinct CDR3 sequences, approximately 38% of them present only once. The sample taken for sequencing was blood. Receptors were obtained from a man aged 18 to 29 in good health. Both conserved end residues are part of each CDR3. Each record gives: J gene, clone size, V gene, D gene, CDR3 protein, CDR3 DNA. D genes are given only for firm matches. Size tells how often a clone was seen (once, few, many) or the class of an expanded clone, and some rows leave it out.

j_gene: TRBJ2-1
abundance: .
v_gene: TRBV2
d_gene: .
CDR3aa: CASRGDSRPDKFF
CDR3nt: TGTGCCAGCCGGGGGGACAGCCGCCCCGATAAGTTCTTC

j_gene: TRBJ2-6
abundance: .
v_gene: TRBV7-9
d_gene: .
CDR3aa: CASSLLSGVSGANVLTF
CDR3nt: TGTGCCAGCAGCTTATTATCGGGGGTCTCTGGGGCCAACGTCCTGACTTTC

j_gene: TRBJ2-5
abundance: .
v_gene: TRBV28
d_gene: .
CDR3aa: CASSSPRGLETQYF
CDR3nt: TGTGCCAGCAGTTCACCCCGGGGGCTAGAGACCCAGTACTTC

j_gene: TRBJ2-7
abundance: .
v_gene: TRBV29-1
d_gene: TRBD1
CDR3aa: CSAKTTGDEQYF
CDR3nt: TGCAGCGCGAAGACCACAGGGGACGAGCAGTACTTC

j_gene: TRBJ2-1
abundance: few
v_gene: TRBV2
d_gene: TRBD2
CDR3aa: CASTTRVAGVNNEQFF
CDR3nt: TGTGCCAGCACCACGAGGGTAGCGGGCGTAAACAATGAGCAGTTCTTC

j_gene: TRBJ2-7
abundance: .
v_gene: TRBV7-9
d_gene: .
CDR3aa: CASTQRRTVSSYEQYF
CDR3nt: TGTGCCAGCACCCAACGCCGGACAGTAAGCTCCTACGAGCAGTACTTC

j_gene: TRBJ1-1
abundance: few
v_gene: TRBV29-1
d_gene: .
CDR3aa: CSAVEGGVRGTEAFF
CDR3nt: TGCAGCGCCGTTGAGGGGGGTGTACGAGGCACTGAAGCTTTCTTT

j_gene: TRBJ2-1
abundance: .
v_gene: TRBV21-1
d_gene: .
CDR3aa: CASSPWGLRAYNEQFF
CDR3nt: TGTGCCAGCAGCCCCTGGGGACTGAGGGCCTACAATGAGCAGTTCTTC

j_gene: TRBJ2-5
abundance: .
v_gene: TRBV7-8
d_gene: .
CDR3aa: CASNYDSAEKETQYF
CDR3nt: TGTGCCAGCAACTACGACAGTGCGGAAAAAGAGACCCAGTACTTC

j_gene: TRBJ2-3
abundance: .
v_gene: TRBV11-1
d_gene: TRBD1
CDR3aa: CASSKTGTGGDTQYF
CDR3nt: TGTGCCAGCAGCAAAACCGGGACAGGGGGTGATACGCAGTATTTT

j_gene: TRBJ1-4
abundance: .
v_gene: TRBV25-1
d_gene: .
CDR3aa: CASSEQSRFNEKLFF
CDR3nt: TGTGCCAGCAGTGAGCAAAGCAGGTTTAATGAAAAACTGTTTTTT

j_gene: TRBJ1-1
abundance: few
v_gene: TRBV5-1
d_gene: TRBD1
CDR3aa: CASSLVGQVMNTEAFF
CDR3nt: TGCGCCAGCAGCTTGGTAGGACAGGTGATGAACACTGAAGCTTTCTTT

j_gene: TRBJ2-1
abundance: .
v_gene: TRBV20-1
d_gene: TRBD1
CDR3aa: CSARPNTGDVSYNEQFF
CDR3nt: TGCAGTGCTAGGCCCAACACAGGGGATGTTTCCTACAATGAGCAGTTCTTC

j_gene: TRBJ2-7
abundance: .
v_gene: TRBV27
d_gene: .
CDR3aa: CASTTTAYNEQYF
CDR3nt: TGTGCCAGCACCACGACAGCCTACAATGAGCAGTACTTC

j_gene: TRBJ2-3
abundance: .
v_gene: TRBV9
d_gene: .
CDR3aa: CASSVVGVATDTQYF
CDR3nt: TGTGCCAGCAGCGTAGTGGGGGTAGCGACAGATACGCAGTATTTT

j_gene: TRBJ2-7
abundance: .
v_gene: TRBV6-2/TRBV6-3
d_gene: TRBD1
CDR3aa: CASSYTEGQGNSYEQYF
CDR3nt: TGTGCCAGCAGTTACACGGAGGGACAGGGGAACTCCTACGAGCAGTACTTC

j_gene: TRBJ2-2
abundance: .
v_gene: TRBV7-2
d_gene: .
CDR3aa: CASSETNTGELFF
CDR3nt: TGTGCCAGCAGCGAGACGAACACCGGGGAGCTGTTTTTT